This T cell receptor (beta chain) was sequenced during a study of blood T cell repertoires in COVID-19. Germline CDR1 is SGHAT and CDR2 is FQNNGV. Trimming took 3 bases from V and 5 from J; bases not matched to a gene: 3. This CDR3 spans 14 amino acids. The protocol was immunoSEQ multiplex PCR, while the TCRdb copy is restricted to in-frame clones and leaves out a portion. The sample includes 100,000 to 150,000 clones, 85% of them seen just once. Sequencing used peripheral blood. The J gene is TRBJ2-7, the V gene TRBV11-2, with 11 bases fitting TRBD1. The source of this sequence is an elderly man with active or convalescent COVID-19. The DNA for the CDR3 is TGTGCCAGCAGCTTGGACAGGGGGCTCGACGAGCAGTACTTC. Its translation: CASSLDRGLDEQYF.